This TCR beta chain appears in the sequencing data of a study of early T cells in non-severe SARS-CoV-2 infection. Study overall: Whole-blood bulk RNA, unsorted, was sequenced, and chains were unpaired.

The CDR3 sequence is 15 residues long. J lost 3 bases, V lost 6 bases, and 8 bases had no gene match. Germline CDR1 is SQVTM and CDR2 is ANQGSEA. This clonotype has a count of ten or more. The antigen remains unidentified. Study observations and caveats: Reliance on VDJdb matching favored anti-spike CD8 responses; private and CD4 specificities were missed.

Individual cDNA molecules carried attached unique molecular identifiers. Via MiXCR, TCRdb re-called the 5' RACE reads, giving one row per CDR3 protein. The sample lists 55,000 to 70,000 distinct CDR3 sequences, over 4% occurring once. The TCR was taken from an adult who was a healthcare worker with PCR-confirmed SARS-CoV-2 infection or an uninfected control (not recorded which). The chain combines TRBV29-1 with TRBJ2-4, with 10 bases lining up with TRBD1. Sequences were obtained from whole blood. In DNA, the CDR3 is TGCAGCGTGGGTGGGACAGGGGTTAACAAAAACATTCAGTACTTC. Protein product: CSVGGTGVNKNIQYF.